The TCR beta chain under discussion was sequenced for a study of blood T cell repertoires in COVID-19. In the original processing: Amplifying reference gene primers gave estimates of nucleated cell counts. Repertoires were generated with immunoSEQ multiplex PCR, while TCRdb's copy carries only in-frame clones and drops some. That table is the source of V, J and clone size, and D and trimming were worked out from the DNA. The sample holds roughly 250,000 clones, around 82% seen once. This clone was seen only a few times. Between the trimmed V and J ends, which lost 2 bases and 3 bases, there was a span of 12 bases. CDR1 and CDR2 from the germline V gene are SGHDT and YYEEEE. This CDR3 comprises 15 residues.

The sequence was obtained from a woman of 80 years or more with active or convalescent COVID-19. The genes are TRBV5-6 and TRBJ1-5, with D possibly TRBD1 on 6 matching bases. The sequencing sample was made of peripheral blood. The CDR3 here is CASSFGGGPNQPQHF. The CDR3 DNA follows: TGTGCCAGCAGCTTTGGCGGGGGCCCCAATCAGCCCCAGCATTTT.